These T cell receptor beta chains were read from a single sample in a study of shared clonotypes between healthy human individuals. The protocol was immunoSEQ multiplex PCR, while the TCRdb copy is restricted to in-frame clones and leaves out a portion. The sample holds about 2.2 million clones, 93% seen once. Sample: naive CD8+ T cells from PBMCs. All receptors come from a man between 18 and 35 years old in good health. Some clones in this sample may be carry-over from other donors' samples. Each CDR3 is given with its conserved first and last residue. The D gene is left open where the match is weak. Only some rows state a clone size, as once, few, many or a class for expanded clones.

cdr3_aa cdr3_nt j_call v_call clone_size d_call
CATRRELPGNTIYF TGTGCCACGCGGAGGGAGCTCCCTGGAAACACCATATATTTT TRBJ1-3 TRBV30 NA NA
CASSQESQGEDDIQYF TGCGCCAGCAGCCAAGAGAGCCAGGGGGAGGATGACATTCAGTACTTC TRBJ2-4 TRBV4-3 NA NA
CASSQDRTVEQYF TGCGCCAGCAGCCAAGATAGGACAGTAGAGCAGTACTTC TRBJ2-7 TRBV4-3 NA NA
CASSFDHRLADHTDTQYF TGTGCCAGCAGCTTCGACCATCGACTAGCGGACCACACAGATACGCAGTATTTT TRBJ2-3 TRBV27 NA TRBD2
CSVVGHGGTFPYEQYF TGCAGCGTGGTAGGGCATGGGGGCACGTTCCCCTACGAGCAGTACTTC TRBJ2-7 TRBV29-1 NA NA
CSAVSYEQYF TGCAGCGCAGTTTCGTACGAGCAGTACTTC TRBJ2-7 TRBV29-1 NA NA
CASSQLRGAVYQETQYF TGTGCCAGCAGCCAATTAAGGGGGGCGGTGTACCAAGAGACCCAGTACTTC TRBJ2-5 TRBV7-8 NA NA
CASDPGRIRATQYF TGTGCCAGCGATCCAGGGCGGATCCGAGCTACGCAGTATTTT TRBJ2-3 TRBV6-1 NA NA
CASSTKIALKQYF TGTGCCAGCAGTACCAAAATTGCTTTAAAGCAGTACTTC TRBJ2-7 TRBV2 NA NA
CASSLVRGSNQPQHF TGTGCCAGCAGCTTAGTCAGGGGCAGCAATCAGCCCCAGCATTTT TRBJ1-5 TRBV7-2 NA NA
CASSYRHTDTQYF TGTGCCAGCAGCTACAGGCACACAGATACGCAGTATTTT TRBJ2-3 TRBV11-3 once NA
CASSLAGRVYEQYF TGTGCCAGCAGCTTAGCAGGCAGAGTATACGAGCAGTACTTC TRBJ2-7 TRBV7-9 NA NA
CATSRVPVGQGADTQYF TGTGCCACCAGCAGAGTTCCGGTGGGACAGGGGGCCGATACGCAGTATTTT TRBJ2-3 TRBV15 NA TRBD1
CASSLGVSYSNQPQHF TGTGCCAGCAGCTTAGGAGTGAGCTATAGCAATCAGCCCCAGCATTTT TRBJ1-5 TRBV7-8 NA NA
CASSPAKGKSSYEQYF TGCGCCAGCAGCCCCGCCAAGGGAAAGAGCTCCTACGAGCAGTACTTC TRBJ2-7 TRBV4-3 NA NA
CASSLNQGPTGELFF TGTGCCAGCAGCTTGAATCAGGGGCCCACCGGGGAGCTGTTTTTT TRBJ2-2 TRBV7-2 NA NA
CASSLAWSTGELFF TGTGCCAGCAGCTTGGCCTGGTCCACCGGGGAGCTGTTTTTT TRBJ2-2 TRBV5-8 NA NA
CASSYSTGGVTNGYTF TGTGCCAGCAGCTATTCTACCGGGGGCGTAACGAATGGCTACACCTTC TRBJ1-2 TRBV7-9 NA NA